This is a list of T cell receptor beta chains from one sample in a study of T cell responses to AZD1222 COVID-19 vaccine. Some clones are missing from TCRdb's copy, which holds only in-frame ones; the method was immunoSEQ multiplex PCR. The sample carries approximately 170,000 clones, 85% to 95% recorded once. This specimen was peripheral blood, taken on day 0 of AZD1222 vaccination. Receptor source: an adult in good health. The CDR3 runs from the conserved cysteine through the conserved F or W. The D gene is left open where the match is weak. Some rows have no size entry. The others give once, few or many, or a class for an expanded clone.

J: TRBJ2-1
size: .
D: .
V: TRBV6-5
DNA: TGTGCCAGCAGTTACTCGAGGTCCTACAATGAGCAGTTCTTC
CDR3: CASSYSRSYNEQFF

J: TRBJ2-2
size: .
D: .
V: TRBV6-2/TRBV6-3
DNA: TGTGCCAGCAGTCGGCCCCCAGTCACCGGGGAGCTGTTTTTT
CDR3: CASSRPPVTGELFF

J: TRBJ2-3
size: .
D: .
V: TRBV12-3/TRBV12-4
DNA: TGTGCCAGCGGGAGCCCTTGGAATACGCAGTATTTT
CDR3: CASGSPWNTQYF

J: TRBJ2-1
size: .
D: TRBD2
V: TRBV5-1
DNA: TGCGCCAGCAGCTCGGGACTAGCGGGACTCGATGAGCAGTTCTTC
CDR3: CASSSGLAGLDEQFF

J: TRBJ2-2
size: .
D: .
V: TRBV5-4
DNA: TGTGCCAGCAGACTTACTCCTAACACCGGGGAGCTGTTTTTT
CDR3: CASRLTPNTGELFF

J: TRBJ2-1
size: .
D: .
V: TRBV19
DNA: TGTGCCAGTAGTATAGGCTGGGATAATGAGCAGTTCTTC
CDR3: CASSIGWDNEQFF

J: TRBJ1-2
size: .
D: .
V: TRBV19
DNA: TGTGCCAGTAGGGTCCAGGGTCACAACTATGGCTACACCTTC
CDR3: CASRVQGHNYGYTF

J: TRBJ2-5
size: .
D: .
V: TRBV2
DNA: TGTGCCAGCATGCTCGCCTCTGCCCAAGAGACCCAGTACTTC
CDR3: CASMLASAQETQYF

J: TRBJ2-1
size: .
D: TRBD2
V: TRBV28
DNA: TGTGCCAGCAGTTTAGGCCTAGCGGTATACAATGAGCAGTTCTTC
CDR3: CASSLGLAVYNEQFF

J: TRBJ2-2
size: .
D: TRBD1
V: TRBV7-9
DNA: TGTGCCAGCAGCTTGACAGGGGGCAACACCGGGGAGCTGTTTTTT
CDR3: CASSLTGGNTGELFF

J: TRBJ2-6
size: .
D: TRBD1
V: TRBV14
DNA: TGTGCCACAACAGGGGCGGGGGCCAACGTCCTGACTTTC
CDR3: CATTGAGANVLTF

J: TRBJ1-2
size: .
D: .
V: TRBV19
DNA: TGTGCCAGTACCTCCGGGGTGGGGGTTAGCTATGGCTACACCTTC
CDR3: CASTSGVGVSYGYTF

J: TRBJ1-6
size: .
D: .
V: TRBV6-5
DNA: TGTGCCAGCAGGCGGGGAAATAATTCACCCCTCCACTTT
CDR3: CASRRGNNSPLHF

J: TRBJ1-4
size: .
D: TRBD1
V: TRBV2
DNA: TGTGCCAGCAGTACCCCACGGACAGGCTATAATGAAAAACTGTTTTTT
CDR3: CASSTPRTGYNEKLFF

J: TRBJ2-2
size: .
D: TRBD2
V: TRBV24-1
DNA: TGTGCCACCAGTGAGAGCGGGAGGGCGAACACCGGGGAGCTGTTTTTT
CDR3: CATSESGRANTGELFF

J: TRBJ1-2
size: once
D: .
V: TRBV4-1
DNA: TGCGCCAGCAGCCTGGGGAATTCGGGGGCCTATGGCTACACCTTC
CDR3: CASSLGNSGAYGYTF

J: TRBJ2-1
size: .
D: TRBD2
V: TRBV11-3
DNA: TGTGCCAGCAGCTTAGAGGGCGGGAGCGTATTTAATGAGCAGTTCTTC
CDR3: CASSLEGGSVFNEQFF

J: TRBJ1-1
size: .
D: .
V: TRBV9
DNA: TGTGCCAGCACAAAACAGGGTACCAATACTGAAGCTTTCTTT
CDR3: CASTKQGTNTEAFF

J: TRBJ1-2
size: .
D: .
V: TRBV20-1
DNA: TGCAGTGCTAGTTTTCAGGGGAACTATGGCTACACCTTC
CDR3: CSASFQGNYGYTF

J: TRBJ2-5
size: .
D: TRBD2
V: TRBV28
DNA: TGTGCCAGCAGTTTGGGCCTAGCGGGAGGGGGGGAGACCCAGTACTTC
CDR3: CASSLGLAGGGETQYF

J: TRBJ1-5
size: once
D: .
V: TRBV30
DNA: TGTGCCTGGAGTGTAAGAGAAAATCAGCCCCAGCATTTT
CDR3: CAWSVRENQPQHF

J: TRBJ2-3
size: .
D: .
V: TRBV4-1
DNA: TGCGCCAGCAGCCACCAGAGCACAGATACGCAGTATTTT
CDR3: CASSHQSTDTQYF

J: TRBJ2-7
size: .
D: .
V: TRBV7-3
DNA: TGTGCCAGCAGCCAGTCTTTGGGGTCCGAGCAGTACTTC
CDR3: CASSQSLGSEQYF

J: TRBJ2-2
size: few
D: .
V: TRBV30
DNA: TGTGCCTCACGACGGGCGAACACCGGGGAGCTGTTTTTT
CDR3: CASRRANTGELFF

J: TRBJ2-7
size: once
D: .
V: TRBV5-5
DNA: TGTGCCAGCAGCTTGTTCGTCTCCTACGAGCAGTACTTC
CDR3: CASSLFVSYEQYF

J: TRBJ2-7
size: .
D: TRBD1
V: TRBV6-5
DNA: TGTGCCAGCAGTTATTCCTTGGACAGGATTTACGAGCAGTACTTC
CDR3: CASSYSLDRIYEQYF

J: TRBJ1-5
size: .
D: TRBD1
V: TRBV6-5
DNA: TGTGCCAGCAGCATCCACAGGGGAAGCAATCAGCCCCAGCATTTT
CDR3: CASSIHRGSNQPQHF

J: TRBJ2-7
size: .
D: .
V: TRBV6-5
DNA: TGTGCCAGCATTCAGGGGTACGAGCAGTACTTC
CDR3: CASIQGYEQYF

J: TRBJ2-5
size: once
D: .
V: TRBV3-1/TRBV3-2
DNA: TGTGCCAGCAGCCAAGCCCGGGTGACAGAGACCCAGTACTTC
CDR3: CASSQARVTETQYF

J: TRBJ2-7
size: .
D: .
V: TRBV29-1
DNA: TGCAGCGTGCGGGACTGGACCTACGAGCAGTACTTC
CDR3: CSVRDWTYEQYF

J: TRBJ2-7
size: once
D: TRBD2
V: TRBV28
DNA: TGTGCCAGCAGCTTACTAGCGGGAGGGCCCTACGAGCAGTACTTC
CDR3: CASSLLAGGPYEQYF

J: TRBJ1-6
size: .
D: .
V: TRBV6-2/TRBV6-3
DNA: TGTGCCAGCAGTTTCCCGGGCAGCGGTAATTCACCCCTCCACTTT
CDR3: CASSFPGSGNSPLHF

J: TRBJ1-6
size: .
D: .
V: TRBV28
DNA: TGTGCCAGCACGGCAGGGTTCGATAATTCACCCCTCCACTTT
CDR3: CASTAGFDNSPLHF

J: TRBJ1-2
size: .
D: .
V: TRBV4-2
DNA: TGTGCCAGCAGCCAAGAAGGGGGGACGCCAGGCGGCTACACCTTC
CDR3: CASSQEGGTPGGYTF

J: TRBJ2-7
size: .
D: TRBD2
V: TRBV18
DNA: TGTGCCAGCTCACCACGGGACAAGACTAGCGGGAGTATGTACGAGCAGTACTTC
CDR3: CASSPRDKTSGSMYEQYF

J: TRBJ1-2
size: .
D: .
V: TRBV9
DNA: TGTGCCAGCAGCGTAGAGGGCGCGGGTTATGGCTACACCTTC
CDR3: CASSVEGAGYGYTF